Listed below are T cell receptor beta chains from one sample, sequenced in a study of T cell changes during pregnancy in multiple sclerosis. Method: immunoSEQ multiplex PCR; TCRdb's copy keeps in-frame clones and lacks some. Of about 66,000 clones listed, roughly nine tenths are singletons. Here the sequenced sample was peripheral blood, taken in the third trimester of pregnancy. These receptors originate from a female donor with multiple sclerosis, enrolled in a pregnancy study. The CDR3 runs from the conserved cysteine through the conserved F or W. A D gene is named only where the DNA matches it firmly. Clone sizes are given selectively: once, few, many, or a class where the clone is expanded.

v_call,clone_size,j_call,d_call,cdr3_nt,cdr3_aa
TRBV6-5,.,TRBJ1-4,.,TGTGCCAGCAGTTACTCTTACGCTAGAGAGGATGAAAAACTGTTTTTT,CASSYSYAREDEKLFF
TRBV30,once,TRBJ2-5,.,TGTGCCTGGAGTCGGGGTAGGGAGACCCAGTACTTC,CAWSRGRETQYF
TRBV13,.,TRBJ1-1,.,TGTGCCAGCAGCTTACCCGCGACTGAAGCTTTCTTT,CASSLPATEAFF
TRBV6-1,.,TRBJ2-7,.,TGTGCCAGCAGTGCGGGGATAAGCTACGAGCAGTACTTC,CASSAGISYEQYF
TRBV19,.,TRBJ1-1,.,TGTGCCAGTAAGGACTCCTCTTTATGGGACACTGAAGCTTTCTTT,CASKDSSLWDTEAFF
TRBV10-2,.,TRBJ1-1,.,TGCGCCAGCAGTGAGAGTTTCGGGCGGGTTCCGTTCACTGAAGCTTTCTTT,CASSESFGRVPFTEAFF
TRBV28,.,TRBJ1-1,.,TGTGCCAGCAGTTTCGGGGGGGGGATAGGGAACACTGAAGCTTTCTTT,CASSFGGGIGNTEAFF
TRBV7-3,.,TRBJ2-7,.,TGTGCCAGCAGTACACAGGGTTACGAGCAGTACTTC,CASSTQGYEQYF
TRBV15,.,TRBJ2-1,.,TGTGCCACCAGCAGAGATCGGCAGGCCAATGAGCAGTTCTTC,CATSRDRQANEQFF
TRBV5-1,once,TRBJ2-3,.,TGCGCCAGCAGCCCGGGTAGCACAGATACGCAGTATTTT,CASSPGSTDTQYF
TRBV5-8,.,TRBJ2-5,TRBD1,TGTGCCAGCAGTAGAGGACAGGGGGGCGATCAAGAGACCCAGTACTTC,CASSRGQGGDQETQYF
TRBV27,.,TRBJ2-7,.,TGTGCCAGCAGGGACTCGAATACGAGGCAGTACTTC,CASRDSNTRQYF
TRBV5-4,.,TRBJ2-2,.,TGTGCCAGCGGCATTGGAGGGGCGCTTAACACCGGGGAGCTGTTTTTT,CASGIGGALNTGELFF
TRBV19,.,TRBJ1-1,.,TGTGCCAGTAGTATCGGTCTGGACACTGAAGCTTTCTTT,CASSIGLDTEAFF
TRBV7-6,.,TRBJ1-5,.,TGTGCCAGCAGCCCTCGGGGGGGTAGGGGCAATCAGCCCCAGCATTTT,CASSPRGGRGNQPQHF
TRBV4-2,.,TRBJ2-1,.,TGTGCCAGCAGCCAAGATGCGTACAATGAGCAGTTCTTC,CASSQDAYNEQFF
TRBV29-1,.,TRBJ2-2,.,TGCAGCGTTACTAGTATGAGGGTTGGGGCCGGGGAGCTGTTTTTT,CSVTSMRVGAGELFF
TRBV28,.,TRBJ1-6,TRBD1,TGTGCCAGCAGGCCTCTCACAGGGGGCGGTTCACCCCTCCACTTT,CASRPLTGGGSPLHF
TRBV30,.,TRBJ1-5,TRBD1,TGTGCCTGGAGGAGACCGGGACAGGTAAATCAGCCCCAGCATTTT,CAWRRPGQVNQPQHF
TRBV5-4,.,TRBJ2-7,TRBD2,TGTGCCAGCAGCTTCCGGGGACTAGCCTACGAGCAGTACTTC,CASSFRGLAYEQYF
TRBV6-5,.,TRBJ1-1,TRBD1,TGTGCCAGCAGTTTTGGGACAGGGTTCACTGAAGCTTTCTTT,CASSFGTGFTEAFF
TRBV11-2,.,TRBJ1-2,TRBD1,TGTGCCAGCAGCTTCCCCCGGGACAGCAGAAGCTATGGCTACACCTTC,CASSFPRDSRSYGYTF
TRBV9,.,TRBJ1-3,.,TGTGCCAGCAGCGTAGCGACAGGTTCGGGAAACACCATATATTTT,CASSVATGSGNTIYF
TRBV19,.,TRBJ2-7,.,TGTGCCAGTAGTCATTATTCAGGGGGGCGCGTCCACGAGCAGTACTTC,CASSHYSGGRVHEQYF
TRBV9,.,TRBJ2-2,.,TGTGCCAGCAGCGTTCAGGAGGTCGGGGAGCTGTTTTTT,CASSVQEVGELFF
TRBV11-3,.,TRBJ2-6,.,TGTGCCAGCAGCGAAGAGGGGGCCAACGTCCTGACTTTC,CASSEEGANVLTF
TRBV7-2,once,TRBJ1-2,TRBD1,TGTGCCAGCAGCCCCCACAGGGGTGATGATAATGGCTACACCTTC,CASSPHRGDDNGYTF
TRBV7-2,.,TRBJ1-5,.,TGTGCCAGCAGCCCGGGGGGGGGACTCCAGCCCCAGCATTTT,CASSPGGGLQPQHF
TRBV30,.,TRBJ1-3,.,TGTGCCTGGAGTCAAACTTTCTCTGGAAACACCATATATTTT,CAWSQTFSGNTIYF
TRBV30,.,TRBJ2-1,TRBD2,TGTGCCTGGACCTTGGGACTAGCGGGAACCAATGAGCAGTTCTTC,CAWTLGLAGTNEQFF
TRBV6-5,.,TRBJ2-5,.,TGTGCCAGCAGTTACTCGTTTCGGGAGACCCAGTACTTC,CASSYSFRETQYF
TRBV19,.,TRBJ1-1,TRBD1,TGTGCCAGTAGTAGGACAGGGGAAAACACTGAAGCTTTCTTT,CASSRTGENTEAFF
TRBV30,.,TRBJ1-5,.,TGTGCCTGGACCCAGGGAAGGGATCAGCCCCAGCATTTT,CAWTQGRDQPQHF
TRBV10-3,.,TRBJ2-7,TRBD1,TGTGCCATTTGGACAGGGGTTGGGCAGTACTTC,CAIWTGVGQYF
TRBV11-3,.,TRBJ2-5,TRBD2,TGTGCCAGCAGCCAGGTAGCGGGAGGAGAGACCCAGTACTTC,CASSQVAGGETQYF
TRBV6-1,.,TRBJ2-1,.,TGTGCCAGCAGTGCTTCGACAGCAAACAATGAGCAGTTCTTC,CASSASTANNEQFF
TRBV7-9,once,TRBJ1-1,.,TGTGCCAGCAGCTTAGTGTTTTACAGGGTTTCGGACACTGAAGCTTTCTTT,CASSLVFYRVSDTEAFF
TRBV29-1,.,TRBJ2-2,TRBD2,TGCAGCGTGATGGTGAGCGGGAGACCCGGGGAGCTGTTTTTT,CSVMVSGRPGELFF
TRBV18,.,TRBJ1-2,TRBD1,TGTGCCAGCTCCGGACAGGGCGACGGTGGCTACACCTTC,CASSGQGDGGYTF
TRBV27,.,TRBJ1-2,.,TGTGCCAGCAGTTTATCCGACAGGAAAGGGGGCTACACCTTC,CASSLSDRKGGYTF
TRBV12-5,.,TRBJ1-2,TRBD1,TGTGCTAGTTCCGCACAGGGGGCAGGCGATGGCTACACCTTC,CASSAQGAGDGYTF
TRBV19,.,TRBJ2-1,.,TGTGCCAGTAGTAATTGGGCAGGGGCGCGCTACAATGAGCAGTTCTTC,CASSNWAGARYNEQFF
TRBV7-2,.,TRBJ2-5,.,TGTGCCAGCAGCTTAACTATTCAAGAGACCCAGTACTTC,CASSLTIQETQYF
TRBV5-6,.,TRBJ2-7,.,TGTGCCAGCAGCTTGGTAACAGCTCTATACGAGCAGTACTTC,CASSLVTALYEQYF
TRBV10-3,once,TRBJ2-1,.,TGTGCCATCAGTCCGGGAGACATCCGTCGGAATGAGCAGTTCTTC,CAISPGDIRRNEQFF
TRBV4-3,once,TRBJ1-2,.,TGCGCCAGCAGCCAAGAATTCTTGTTACAGGGCTATGGCTACACCTTC,CASSQEFLLQGYGYTF
TRBV7-9,.,TRBJ1-2,.,TGTGCCAGCAGCCCCAGCGGTCCTAACTATGGCTACACCTTC,CASSPSGPNYGYTF
TRBV12-5,.,TRBJ2-7,TRBD1,TGTGCTAGTGGTTTGGGGACAGGGAAGCACGGGTCCGCTTCGCCCCAGGGCAACTACGAGCAGTACTTC,CASGLGTGKHGSASPQGNYEQYF
TRBV7-9,.,TRBJ1-2,TRBD1,TGTGCCAGCAGCGAACAGGGGGCGATGCATGGCTACACCTTC,CASSEQGAMHGYTF
TRBV11-2,.,TRBJ1-1,.,TGTGCCAGCAGCCGGGTAGGCAGGGCGAAGACTGAAGCTTTCTTT,CASSRVGRAKTEAFF
TRBV6-1,.,TRBJ1-5,TRBD1,TGTGCCAGCAGTGACCCGTCCGGGACAGGGCGATTTAGCAATCAGCCCCAGCATTTT,CASSDPSGTGRFSNQPQHF
TRBV30,.,TRBJ2-7,TRBD1,TGTGCCTGGAGTGTAAGGGACAGGGAGGCCTACGAGCAGTACTTC,CAWSVRDREAYEQYF
TRBV19,.,TRBJ2-7,.,TGTGCCAGTAGTAATCGGTACGAGCAGTACTTC,CASSNRYEQYF
TRBV14,.,TRBJ1-2,.,TGTGCCAGCAGCCAGGGGGCCCGGTACTATGGCTACACCTTC,CASSQGARYYGYTF
TRBV13,.,TRBJ2-7,TRBD2,TGTGCCAGCAGCCACACCGGGACTAGCGCCGCCTACGAGCAGTACTTC,CASSHTGTSAAYEQYF
TRBV29-1,once,TRBJ2-7,TRBD1,TGCAGCGTTGCGCTCCGGGACAGGGAATTCTACGAGCAGTACTTC,CSVALRDREFYEQYF
TRBV5-1,.,TRBJ2-7,.,TGCGCCAGCAGCTTGGAGGGACTCAAAAGCGAGCAGTACTTC,CASSLEGLKSEQYF
TRBV6-5,once,TRBJ1-1,.,TGTGCCAGCAGGGATCTTGGAAGCGGCATCACTGAAGCTTTCTTT,CASRDLGSGITEAFF
TRBV9,.,TRBJ1-3,.,TGTGCCAGCAGCGTCGATGGGCCTCTATACTCTGGAAACACCATATATTTT,CASSVDGPLYSGNTIYF